Below are 27 T cell receptor beta chains sequenced from a single sample in a study of blood T cell repertoires in COVID-19. Profiled with immunoSEQ multiplex PCR; TCRdb holds only in-frame clones, not every one. Of fewer than 200,000 clones in the sample, around 84% were seen once. Sequenced material: PBMCs or T cells enriched from blood (not recorded which). These TCRs come from a woman in her 30s who had been exposed to COVID-19.

The chain is built from TRBV24-1 and TRBJ2-2; 11 bases line up with TRBD1. The trim removed 5 bases at V and 4 bases at J, leaving 2 bases unmatched. This CDR3 has 15 residues. CDR1 and CDR2 (germline): KGHDR, SFDVKD. The DNA for the CDR3 is TGTGCCACCAGTGCTGGGACAGGGGGCACCGGGGAGCTGTTTTTT. Its protein is CATSAGTGGTGELFF.

The chain recombines TRBV27 with TRBJ1-1; D gene uncertain. The V gene's germline CDR1 is MNHEY and CDR2 SMNVEV (reference sequence). The V end was cut by 3 bases, the J end by 0 bases, with 8 bases between. The CDR3 runs 14 residues. CDR3 sequence: CASSLNGLNTEAFF. Here the CDR3 DNA reads TGTGCCAGCAGTTTGAACGGTTTGAACACTGAAGCTTTCTTT.

The J gene is TRBJ2-7, the V gene TRBV5-1, with no clear D. CDR1 is SGHRS and CDR2 is YFSETQ in the germline V gene. Trimming stripped 4 bases from V and 0 bases from J, with 23 bases between. This CDR3 region has 18 residues. The CDR3 is CASSVGHTKISFSYEQYF. CDR3 in DNA: TGCGCCAGCAGCGTTGGCCATACCAAAATCTCCTTCTCCTACGAGCAGTACTTC.

This rearrangement joins TRBV7-6 to TRBJ2-6; TRBD2 matches at 12 bases. This CDR3 region has 17 residues. Trimming took 7 bases from V and 4 from J; bases not matched to a gene: 8. Germline V gene data show CDR1 as SGHVS and CDR2 as FNYEAQ. DNA of the CDR3: TGTGCCAGCACGACTAGCGGGGGATTAGCCGGGGCCAACGTCCTGACTTTC. Its translation: CASTTSGGLAGANVLTF.

The chain couples TRBV27 to TRBJ1-6, with a weak D call TRBD1 (6 bases). V lost 2 bases and J 5 bases, leaving 10 bases between the germline ends. Germline V gene lookup returns CDR1 MNHEY and CDR2 SMNVEV (reference sequence). The CDR3 totals 15 residues. CDR3 in amino acids: CASSLRGGNNSPLHF. The CDR3 nucleotides are TGTGCCAGCAGTTTACGAGGGGGTAATAATTCACCCCTCCACTTT.

The rearrangement links TRBV6-2 or TRBV6-3 to TRBJ1-1; D might be TRBD1 (5 bases). Trimming left V 3 bases short and J 4 bases short, with 12 bases between. CDR3 size: 14 residues. CDR1 MNHEY and CDR2 SVGEGT come from the germline V gene. This chain's CDR3 is CASSYSQGITEAFF. CDR3 DNA: TGTGCCAGCAGTTATTCGCAGGGTATCACTGAAGCTTTCTTT.

The chain employs TRBV5-4 and TRBJ2-7, with 7 bases that match TRBD2. With V trimmed by 6 bases and J by 1 base, 10 bases remained unmatched. The CDR3 loop spans 15 amino acids. The germline gives CDR1 SGHNT, CDR2 YYREEE (reference sequence). CDR3: CASTDLAGDSYEQYF. The CDR3 DNA follows: TGTGCCAGCACCGACCTGGCGGGGGATTCCTACGAGCAGTACTTC.

The chain links TRBV7-3 to TRBJ1-1; TRBD1 might be the D (6 bases). The V end lost 3 bases, the J end lost 6 bases, and 8 bases lay between the germline ends. CDR3 length: 12 residues. Looked up from germline, CDR1 is SGHTA and CDR2 is FQGTGA. The DNA for the CDR3 is TGTGCCAGCAGCTTGGGGACACCTGAAGCTTTCTTT. Protein product: CASSLGTPEAFF.

The V gene is TRBV4-3, the J gene TRBJ1-4, with TRBD1 as a possible D gene (6 bases). The ends were cut back, 2 bases at V and 3 bases at J, with 16 bases in the middle. This CDR3 has 17 residues. The germline CDR1 and CDR2 sequences are LGHNA and YSLEER. CDR3 protein: CASSQIPRDTANEKLFF. CDR3 coding DNA: TGCGCCAGCAGCCAAATCCCCCGGGACACAGCTAATGAAAAACTGTTTTTT.

The CDR3 here is CASSLGSQGYNEQFF. Written as DNA, the CDR3 is TGTGCCAGCAGCTTAGGGAGTCAGGGGTACAATGAGCAGTTCTTC. The chain carries TRBV11-2 and TRBJ2-1; D perhaps matches TRBD1 (6 bases). CDR1 SGHAT and CDR2 FQNNGV come from the germline V gene. With 1 base removed from V and 4 bases from J, the gap between germline ends came to 11 bases. The CDR3 sequence is 15 residues long.

The chain employs TRBV7-9 and TRBJ1-1; D might be TRBD1 (6 bases). The CDR3 spans 14 residues. Germline V gene data show CDR1 as SEHNR and CDR2 as FQNEAQ (reference sequence). Trimming took off 10 bases at V and 5 bases at J, with 20 bases between the two ends. The CDR3 nucleotides read TGTGCCACCCCGGGGGGGGCAGGGGCGACTGAAGCTTTCTTT. Encoded protein: CATPGGAGATEAFF.

This sequence joins TRBV7-2 and TRBJ2-5, with 11 bases identical to TRBD2. CDR3 length: 14 amino acids. The junction had 6 bases not matched to a gene; V was cut back by 7 bases and J by 5 bases. Germline V gene lookup returns CDR1 SGHTA and CDR2 FQGNSA. Here the CDR3 DNA reads TGTGCCAGCACCGCTAGCGGGGGGAGGGAGACCCAGTACTTC. Translation gives CASTASGGRETQYF.

The chain carries TRBV12-5 and TRBJ1-6, with D perhaps TRBD1 (6 bases). The CDR3 contains 16 residues. V lost 5 bases and J 11 bases, leaving 22 bases between the germline ends. Per the germline V gene, CDR1 is LGHNT and CDR2 is FRNRAP. Written as DNA, the CDR3 is TGTGCTAGTGGTCCTTTCCCCGGGACATATGGAACACCCCTCCACTTT. Translation gives CASGPFPGTYGTPLHF.

The chain combines TRBV20-1 with TRBJ2-2; D may be TRBD2 (5 bases). Trimming shortened V by 3 bases and J by 0 bases, and 8 bases separated the two germline ends. The CDR3 extends over 14 amino acids. Germline V gene data show CDR1 as DFQATT and CDR2 as SNEGSKA (reference sequence). The CDR3 region is CSASGRANTGELFF. The CDR3 DNA sequence: TGCAGTGCTAGTGGGCGGGCGAACACCGGGGAGCTGTTTTTT.

With regard to this clone: A read error may produce the germline difference seen at one junction end. The chain uses TRBV7-9 and TRBJ1-2; D perhaps matches TRBD1 (6 bases). Looked up from germline, CDR1 is SEHNR and CDR2 is FQNEAQ (reference sequence). The CDR3 is 15 residues long. CDR3 sequence (DNA): TGTGCCAGCAGCGTAGCCGGACAGATCAACTATGGCTACACCTTC. Translating it yields CASSVAGQINYGYTF.

This sequence joins TRBV7-8 and TRBJ2-1, with D possibly TRBD2 on 7 matching bases. The CDR3 length is 16 residues. CDR1 and CDR2 from the germline V gene are SGHVS and FQNEAQ. Deletions cut 4 bases from V and 8 bases from J, with 21 bases between. In nucleotides, the CDR3 is TGTGCCAGCAGCTCTGGGCCGGGGGGCGGCTCCGATGAGCAGTTCTTC. It encodes CASSSGPGGGSDEQFF. The full variable domain, its missing parts supplied by reference TRBV7-8 and TRBJ2-1, is GAGVSQSPRYKVAKRGQDVALRCDPISGHVSLFWYQQALGQGPEFLTYFQNEAQLDKSGLPSDRFFAERPEGSVSTLKIQRTQQEDSAVYLCASSSGPGGGSDEQFFGPGTRLTVL.

This chain links TRBV30 with TRBJ2-3, with D possibly being TRBD2 (6 bases). CDR1 and CDR2 from the germline V gene are GTSNPN and SVGIG (reference sequence). CDR3 length equals 13 residues. V was shortened by 0 bases and J by 9 bases, with 13 bases between the two germline ends. The CDR3 DNA follows: TGTGCCTGGAGTGTACTCGGTAGCGGAACGCAGTATTTT. Translated, it gives CAWSVLGSGTQYF.

Regarding this clone: One junction end disagrees with the germline gene, perhaps due to a read error. V and J are TRBV7-3 and TRBJ2-2; D remains unclear. Per the germline V gene, CDR1 is SGHTA and CDR2 is FQGTGA. The CDR3 is 14 amino acids. In nucleotides, the CDR3 is TGTGCCGGCAGCCGCGGCAGGAACACCGGGGAGCTGTTTTTT. It encodes CAGSRGRNTGELFF.

This chain uses TRBV28 with TRBJ1-1; 10 nucleotides line up with TRBD1. The germline gives CDR1 MDHEN, CDR2 SYDVKM. The J segment lost 4 bases and the V segment lost 7 bases, leaving 6 bases of the junction unmatched. The CDR3 loop spans 14 amino acids. The CDR3 DNA reads as TGTGCCAGCACTAGACAGGGGGCGAGCACTGAAGCTTTCTTT. This encodes CASTRQGASTEAFF.

The V and J genes are TRBV3-1 (or the pseudogene TRBV3-2) and TRBJ2-5; perhaps TRBD2 as D (5 bases). The germline V and J ends were trimmed by 1 base and 3 bases, with 21 bases remaining between them. The CDR3 consists of 18 residues. Germline CDR1 LGHDT, CDR2 YNNKEL (reference sequence). The CDR3 coding sequence is TGTGCCAGCAGCCAAGGAAAAGACCACGCGGGTGGGGAAGAGACCCAGTACTTC. Its protein is CASSQGKDHAGGEETQYF.

This chain links TRBV7-8 with TRBJ2-3; 15 nucleotides line up with TRBD2. The J segment lost 0 bases and the V segment lost 4 bases, leaving 5 bases of the junction unmatched. The CDR3 is 18 residues long. Per the germline V gene, CDR1 is SGHVS and CDR2 is FQNEAQ. The CDR3 protein is CASSWTSGGATSTDTQYF. The CDR3 DNA is TGTGCCAGCAGCTGGACTAGCGGGGGGGCAACTAGCACAGATACGCAGTATTTT.

V and J are TRBV27 and TRBJ1-1, with 9 bases lining up with TRBD1. CDR1 MNHEY and CDR2 SMNVEV come from the germline V gene (reference sequence). V trimming: 6 bases; J trimming: 3 bases; junction bases outside the gene matches: 11. The CDR3 has 16 residues. CDR3 nucleotide sequence: TGTGCCAGCAGCCGGGACAGGGAGGTAGGGGACACTGAAGCTTTCTTT. It codes for CASSRDREVGDTEAFF.

The chain links TRBV4-1 to TRBJ1-3, with TRBD1 identical over 7 bases. The CDR3 totals 18 residues. V gave up 2 bases and J gave up 0 bases; unmatched junction bases: 10. In germline, CDR1 is MGHRA, CDR2 YSYEKL. CDR3 region: CASSQLRQGSGSGNTIYF. CDR3 bases: TGCGCCAGCAGCCAATTACGACAGGGATCGGGCTCTGGAAACACCATATATTTT.

The gene calls are TRBV5-6 and TRBJ1-2; 10 bases fit TRBD1. The CDR3 has 14 residues. V was pared by 2 bases and J by 7 bases, with 5 bases of the junction left unmatched. In germline, CDR1 is SGHDT, CDR2 YYEEEE. The CDR3 coding sequence is TGTGCCAGCAGCTTTGGGACAGGGGCTCGTGGCTACACCTTC. Its translation: CASSFGTGARGYTF.

The CDR3 nucleotides read TGCGCCAGCAGCCAAGAAGGACAGACGGATCAGCCCCAGCATTTT. Protein sequence: CASSQEGQTDQPQHF. This chain links TRBV4-1 with TRBJ1-5; D possibly corresponds to TRBD1 (6 bases). Germline CDR1 MGHRA, CDR2 YSYEKL. V lost 0 bases and J 5 bases, leaving 11 bases between the germline ends. The CDR3 runs to 15 residues.

The gene calls are TRBV18 and TRBJ2-1; D might be TRBD2 (6 bases). This CDR3 has 15 residues. CDR1 is KGHSH and CDR2 is LQKENI in the germline V gene. Trimming removed 2 bases at V and 5 bases at J, with 13 bases between. In nucleotides, the CDR3 is TGTGCCAGCTCACCAGCTGGACTATTCGACAATGAGCAGTTCTTC. As protein: CASSPAGLFDNEQFF.

The chain employs TRBV9 and TRBJ2-1; D gene uncertain. The length of the CDR3 is 13 residues. CDR1 and CDR2 (germline): SGDLS, YYNGEE. V was shortened by 1 base and J by 1 base, with 3 bases between the two germline ends. The DNA for the CDR3 is TGTGCCAGCAGCGTACAGTCCTACAATGAGCAGTTCTTC. Its protein is CASSVQSYNEQFF.